The clone carrying this TCR beta chain has a handful of counts. Its matching antigen is unknown. Amplification used 60 Vbeta primers and 13 Jbeta primers. Profiled with immunoSEQ multiplex PCR; TCRdb holds only in-frame clones, not every one. The sample contains about 100,000 clones, 65% to 75% of which appear only once. The length of the CDR3 is 14 residues. Trimming took 4 bases from V and 3 from J; bases not matched to a gene: 6. Germline V gives CDR1 GTSNPN, CDR2 SVGIG (reference sequence). Whereas donors were nominally healthy upon sampling, unrecorded immune exposures were probable. The sample comes from a study of cytomegalovirus exposure and HLA in healthy donors. Study information: An early release of data contained around 80 million unique TCRs, which came from HLA-typed donors.

Study findings and constraints: Accurate prediction of HLA-A and HLA-B alleles (for most subjects) was reportedly achieved from TCR beta sequences. The availability of immune exposure information extended only to CMV serostatus.

The V gene is TRBV30, the J gene TRBJ2-5; TRBD2 matches at 9 bases. The sample was PBMCs. The origin of this receptor is a young woman in good health and CMV-seropositive. CDR3 residues: CAWTSGIGKETQYF. CDR3 DNA sequence: TGTGCCTGGACTAGCGGGATAGGAAAAGAGACCCAGTACTTC.